This T cell receptor beta chain was retrieved from a study of T-cell reconstitution after alpha-beta-depleted transplantation in children. CDR1 DFQATT and CDR2 SNEGSKA come from the germline V gene (reference sequence). The CDR3 has 14 amino acids. Trimming stripped 3 bases from V and 6 bases from J, with 14 bases between. During its preparation, the TCRbeta library received unique molecular identifiers. TCRdb re-called the PCR reads with MiXCR, one entry per CDR3 protein. This sample has around 380,000 distinct CDR3 sequences, with 11% found just once. The receptor comes from a human donor who donated a stem cell graft to a child with acute myeloid leukemia. This specimen was PBMCs from the stem cell graft donor, taken from the stem cell graft. This chain joins TRBV20-1 and TRBJ1-4; possibly TRBD1 for D (6 bases). The CDR3 DNA reads TGCAGTGCTAGTTCAGGGGATCTGGATGAAAAACTGTTTTTT. Protein sequence: CSASSGDLDEKLFF.